The clone carrying this T cell receptor beta chain has only a few counts. Its antigen is not identified. A single record per CDR3 protein comes from TCRdb applying MiXCR to the 5' RACE reads. The data show approximately 300,000 distinct CDR3 sequences, with around 7.3% seen just once and roughly a sixth held by the top ten. This entry belongs to a study of T cells after yellow fever vaccination. Study-wide findings and caveats: Booster samples showed a return of most primary-vaccination clones (around 95% CD4, about 88% CD8). Weaker, the secondary response peaked sooner, at day 5 versus 15. FACS-sorted repertoires could contain abundant clonotypes contaminating from the bulk population.

CDR3 length: 15 residues. V was shortened by 8 bases and J by 2 bases, with 17 bases between the two germline ends. Germline V gene lookup returns CDR1 MNHEY and CDR2 SMNVEV (reference sequence). The sample consisted of PBMCs, taken roughly 45 days after the first yellow fever vaccination. The chain links TRBV27 to TRBJ2-3; TRBD2 is a possible D gene (6 bases). The sequence derives from a man between 18 and 35 years old who received the YFV17D yellow fever vaccine. The CDR3: CASWNRGVFTDTQYF. The CDR3 coding sequence is TGTGCCAGCTGGAACCGCGGGGTTTTCACAGATACGCAGTATTTT.